The clone carrying this T cell receptor beta chain showed up just once. V was clipped by 2 bases and J by 5 bases, with 13 bases between them. This CDR3 comprises 15 residues. In germline, CDR1 is LGHDT, CDR2 YNNKEL (reference sequence). The sample comes from a study of blood T cell repertoires in COVID-19. Overall study: Sites in the United States, Italy and Spain provided acute and convalescent COVID-19 samples. PBMCs, B-cell-depleted T cells, or T cells provided the cDNA or gDNA that made up the material.

Original processing methods: By means of reference gene primer amplification, nucleated cell counts were estimated. Clones were read by immunoSEQ multiplex PCR, and TCRdb kept only the in-frame ones, dropping some. V, J and clone size reflect that table, while D and trimming were determined from the DNA. Among under 200,000 clones listed, around nine tenths were seen once. The V and J genes are TRBV3-1 (or the pseudogene TRBV3-2) and TRBJ2-1; D remains ambiguous. Material for sequencing was peripheral blood. The TCR originated in a man in his fifties or sixties with active or convalescent COVID-19. This chain's CDR3 is CASSQPGAFDNEQFF. CDR3 coding DNA: TGTGCCAGCAGCCAACCCGGAGCCTTCGACAATGAGCAGTTCTTC.